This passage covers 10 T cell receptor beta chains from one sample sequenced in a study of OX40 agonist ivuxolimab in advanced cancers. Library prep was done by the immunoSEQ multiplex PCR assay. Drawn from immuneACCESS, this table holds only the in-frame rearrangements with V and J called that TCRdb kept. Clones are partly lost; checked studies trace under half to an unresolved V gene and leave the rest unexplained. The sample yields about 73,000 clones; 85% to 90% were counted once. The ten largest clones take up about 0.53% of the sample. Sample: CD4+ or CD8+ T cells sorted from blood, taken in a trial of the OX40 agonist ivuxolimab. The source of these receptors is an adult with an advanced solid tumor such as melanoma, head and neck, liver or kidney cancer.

CDR3 sequence: CASSLKGFEDIQYF. In nucleotides, the CDR3 is TGTGCCAGCAGCTTGAAGGGGTTTGAGGACATTCAGTACTTC. V and J are TRBV5-6 and TRBJ2-4; the D gene is possibly TRBD1 (5 bases). CDR1 is SGHDT, CDR2 YYEEEE, per germline. The CDR3 contains 14 residues. Deletions cut 1 base from V and 8 bases from J, with 13 bases between.

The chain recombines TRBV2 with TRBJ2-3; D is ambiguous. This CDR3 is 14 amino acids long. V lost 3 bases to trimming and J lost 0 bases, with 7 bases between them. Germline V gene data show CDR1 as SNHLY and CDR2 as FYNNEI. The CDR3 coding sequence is TGTGCCAGCAGTGAGAGCAGCAGCACAGATACGCAGTATTTT. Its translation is CASSESSSTDTQYF.

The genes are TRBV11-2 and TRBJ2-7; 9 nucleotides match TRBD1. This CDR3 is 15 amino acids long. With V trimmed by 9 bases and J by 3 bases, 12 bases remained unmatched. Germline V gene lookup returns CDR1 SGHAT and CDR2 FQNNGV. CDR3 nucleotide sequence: TGTGCCAGGGGACAGGGTGGCCTTCGATACTACGAGCAGTACTTC. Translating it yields CARGQGGLRYYEQYF.

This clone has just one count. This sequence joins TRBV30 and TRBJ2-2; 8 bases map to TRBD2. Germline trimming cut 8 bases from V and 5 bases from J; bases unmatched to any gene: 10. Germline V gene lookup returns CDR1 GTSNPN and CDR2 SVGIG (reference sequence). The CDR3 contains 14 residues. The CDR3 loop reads CAGGLADLTGELFF. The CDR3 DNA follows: TGTGCCGGAGGACTAGCAGATCTTACCGGGGAGCTGTTTTTT.

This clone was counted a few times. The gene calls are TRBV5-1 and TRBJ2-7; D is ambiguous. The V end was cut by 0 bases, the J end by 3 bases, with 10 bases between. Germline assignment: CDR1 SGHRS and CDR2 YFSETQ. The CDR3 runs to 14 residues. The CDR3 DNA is TGCGCCAGCAGCTTGGCGCCGGCTAACTACGAGCAGTACTTC. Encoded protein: CASSLAPANYEQYF.

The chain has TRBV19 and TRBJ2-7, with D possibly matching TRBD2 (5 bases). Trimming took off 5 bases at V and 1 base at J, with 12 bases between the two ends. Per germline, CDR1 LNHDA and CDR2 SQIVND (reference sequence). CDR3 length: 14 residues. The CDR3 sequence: CASSPGFLSYEQYF. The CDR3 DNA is TGTGCCAGTAGTCCGGGATTTTTATCCTACGAGCAGTACTTC.

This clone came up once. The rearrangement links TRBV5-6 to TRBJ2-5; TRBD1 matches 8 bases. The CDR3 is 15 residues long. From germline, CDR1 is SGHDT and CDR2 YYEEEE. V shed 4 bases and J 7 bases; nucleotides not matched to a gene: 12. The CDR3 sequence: CASSRTRGLLATQYF. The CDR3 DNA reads TGTGCCAGCAGCCGCACCAGGGGGCTATTGGCGACCCAGTACTTC.

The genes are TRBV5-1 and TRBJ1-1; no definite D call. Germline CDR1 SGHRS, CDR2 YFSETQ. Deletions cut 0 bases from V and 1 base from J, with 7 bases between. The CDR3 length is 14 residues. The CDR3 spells CASSLVGGNTEAFF. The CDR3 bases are TGCGCCAGCAGCTTGGTTGGTGGGAACACTGAAGCTTTCTTT.

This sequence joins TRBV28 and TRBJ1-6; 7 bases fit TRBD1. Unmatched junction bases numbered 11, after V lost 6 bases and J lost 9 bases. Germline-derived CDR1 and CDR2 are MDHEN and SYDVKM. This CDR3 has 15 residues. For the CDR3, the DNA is TGTGCCAGCAGACCGCCGAGGTCAGGGGGTTCACCCCTCCACTTT. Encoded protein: CASRPPRSGGSPLHF. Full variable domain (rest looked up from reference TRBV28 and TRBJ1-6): DVKVTQSSRYLVKRTGEKVFLECVQDMDHENMFWYRQDPGLGLRLIYFSYDVKMKEKGDIPEGYSVSREKKERFSLILESASTNQTSMYLCASRPPRSGGSPLHFGNGTRLTVT.

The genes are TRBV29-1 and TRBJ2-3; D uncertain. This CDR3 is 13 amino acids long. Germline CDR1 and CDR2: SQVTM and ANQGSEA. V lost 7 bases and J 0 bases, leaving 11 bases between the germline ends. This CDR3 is CSADGGSTDTQYF. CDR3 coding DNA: TGCAGCGCCGATGGTGGAAGCACAGATACGCAGTATTTT.